This TCR beta chain was identified in a study of blood T cell repertoires in COVID-19. Overall study context: Samples of COVID-19 (acute and convalescent) were obtained from the United States, Italy and Spain. From T cells, B-cell-depleted T cells, or PBMCs came the material, which was cDNA or gDNA.

As originally analysed: Reference gene primer amplification yielded estimated nucleated cell counts. Profiling relied on immunoSEQ multiplex PCR, and the TCRdb table lists in-frame clones only, not all of them. V and J calls plus clone size are reproduced from that table; the DNA served to infer D and trimming. Of around 230,000 clones listed, approximately 80% were seen once; the top ten hold around 25%. This CDR3 has 14 residues. Trimming left V 4 bases short and J 8 bases short, with 14 bases between. Germline-derived CDR1 and CDR2 are SGHVS and FQNEAQ. The material sequenced was peripheral blood. This sequence joins TRBV7-8 and TRBJ1-4; tentatively, D is TRBD1 (5 bases). The receptor was derived from a man aged 40-55 years with acute or convalescent COVID-19. CDR3 sequence (DNA): TGTGCCAGCAGCTCAATCGGGGGGGGAGAAAAACTGTTTTTT. Translated, it gives CASSSIGGGEKLFF.